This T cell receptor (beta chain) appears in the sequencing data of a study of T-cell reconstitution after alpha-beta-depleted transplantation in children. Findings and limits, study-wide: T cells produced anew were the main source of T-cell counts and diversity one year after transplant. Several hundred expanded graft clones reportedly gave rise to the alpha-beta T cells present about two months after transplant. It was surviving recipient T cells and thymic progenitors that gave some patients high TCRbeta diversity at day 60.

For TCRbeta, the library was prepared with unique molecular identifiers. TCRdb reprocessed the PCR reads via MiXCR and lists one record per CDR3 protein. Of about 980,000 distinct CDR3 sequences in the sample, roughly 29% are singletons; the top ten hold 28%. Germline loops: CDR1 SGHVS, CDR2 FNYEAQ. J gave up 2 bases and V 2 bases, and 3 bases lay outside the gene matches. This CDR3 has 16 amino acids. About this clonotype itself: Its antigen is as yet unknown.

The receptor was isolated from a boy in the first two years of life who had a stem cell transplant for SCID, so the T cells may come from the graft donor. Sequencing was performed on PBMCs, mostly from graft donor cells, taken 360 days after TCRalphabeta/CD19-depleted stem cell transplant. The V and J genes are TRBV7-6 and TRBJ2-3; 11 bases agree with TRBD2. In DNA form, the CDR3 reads TGTGCCAGCAGCTTAATAGCGGGGGGGGTCACAGATACGCAGTATTTT. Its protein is CASSLIAGGVTDTQYF.